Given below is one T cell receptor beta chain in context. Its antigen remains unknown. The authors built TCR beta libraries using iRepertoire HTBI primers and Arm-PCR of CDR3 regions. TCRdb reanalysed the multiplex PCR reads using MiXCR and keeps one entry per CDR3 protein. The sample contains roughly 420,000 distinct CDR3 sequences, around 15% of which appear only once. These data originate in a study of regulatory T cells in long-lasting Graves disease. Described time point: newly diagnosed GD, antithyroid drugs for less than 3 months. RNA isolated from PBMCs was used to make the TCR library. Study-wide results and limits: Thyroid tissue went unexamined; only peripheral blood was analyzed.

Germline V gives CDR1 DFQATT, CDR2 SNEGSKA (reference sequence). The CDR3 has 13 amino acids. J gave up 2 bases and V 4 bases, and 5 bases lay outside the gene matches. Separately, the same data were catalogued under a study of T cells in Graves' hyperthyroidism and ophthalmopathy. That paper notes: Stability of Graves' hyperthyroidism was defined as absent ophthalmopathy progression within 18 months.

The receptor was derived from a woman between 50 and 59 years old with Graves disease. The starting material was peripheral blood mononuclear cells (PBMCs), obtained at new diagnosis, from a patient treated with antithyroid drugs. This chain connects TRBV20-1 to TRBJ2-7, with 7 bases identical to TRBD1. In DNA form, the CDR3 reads TGCAGTGCTAAGCAGGGGGTCCCCTACGAGCAGTACTTC. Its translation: CSAKQGVPYEQYF.